This T cell receptor beta chain was found in a study of follicular helper T cells after annual influenza vaccination. Study information: For some subjects, blood spans the 2013-2014, 2014-2015 and 2015-2016 annual vaccinations. Study outcomes and limitations: Most later recoveries of Day 7 ICOS+CD38+ clones were ICOS-CD38- cTfh. Yearly vaccinations repeatedly recalled conserved clonotypes in ICOS+CD38+ cTfh.

Assay: immunoSEQ multiplex PCR; the TCRdb copy retains only in-frame clones and omits some. The sample has around 25,000 clones, around 80% seen once. Documented time point: 2014-2015 season, pre-vaccination. Cells are cTfh (non-naive CD4+CXCR5+PD-1+), split by ICOS and CD38 into double-positive or double-negative. From germline, CDR1 is GTSNPN and CDR2 SVGIG (reference sequence). This CDR3 is built from 14 residues. V was clipped by 1 base and J by 1 base; unmatched bases: 2. Remarks on this clone: What it binds is unknown.

The sequencing here drew on CXCR5+ CD38- circulating T follicular helper cells from blood, taken on the day of influenza vaccination. Documented subset: circulating Tfh, non-naive CD4+CXCR5+PD-1+ (ICOS+CD38+ or ICOS-CD38-). The sequence derives from an adult who received the influenza vaccine. This rearrangement joins TRBV30 to TRBJ1-1, with 8 bases identical to TRBD1. The CDR3 DNA reads TGTGCCTGGAGTGGGCAGGGGGCGAACACTGAAGCTTTCTTT. It yields the protein CAWSGQGANTEAFF. Full variable domain (outside the CDR3, taken from reference TRBV30 and TRBJ1-1): SQTIHQWPATLVQPVGSPLSLECTVEGTSNPNLYWYRQAAGRGLQLLFYSVGIGQISSEVPQNLSASRPQDRQFILSSKKLLLSDSGFYLCAWSGQGANTEAFFGQGTRLTVV.